This T cell receptor (beta chain) was recovered during a study of shared T cell receptors in the human thymus. The table came from immunoSEQ multiplex PCR; TCRdb's copy has only in-frame clones and leaves some out. This table holds some 400,000 clones, 95% found once. The CDR3 covers 17 residues. After removal of 5 bases from V and 5 bases from J, the junction contained 16 bases not matched to a gene. The V gene's germline CDR1 is SGHTA and CDR2 FQGTGA. This clonotype originated in a human donor. The chain is built from TRBV7-3 and TRBJ1-1; 8 bases line up with TRBD1. The sequencing sample was made of thymocytes. CDR3 sequence: CASSPSPETGVFTEAFF. The CDR3 bases are TGTGCCAGCAGCCCCTCACCCGAGACAGGGGTATTTACTGAAGCTTTCTTT.